The clone carrying this T cell receptor beta chain was seen more than once but under ten times. The cDNA 3' end received a ligated oligonucleotide with a UMI. An equimolar mix of RC1.1 and RC1.2 primed the beta chain across TRBC1 and TRBC2. TCRdb reprocessed the UMI-ligation and nested PCR reads via MiXCR and lists one record per CDR3 protein. Here the sample spans 42,000 or so distinct CDR3 sequences, about a sixth being singletons. The CDR3 sequence is 17 residues long. With 4 bases clipped from V and 3 bases from J, the junction kept 10 bases outside the gene matches. The germline V gene encodes CDR1 MGHRA and CDR2 YSYEKL. The sample comes from a study of quantifying T cell responses using KT2 cells. Whole-study context: TCR alpha and beta constant-region primers primed reverse transcription of RNA.

Known numbers of the T cell clone KT2 were added to PBMC. Sequenced sample: PBMCs spiked with cells of the T cell clone KT2. The clonotype originates from a human donor. The gene calls are TRBV4-1 and TRBJ2-1, with 9 bases aligning to TRBD2. The CDR3 nucleotides are TGCGCCAGCAGCCGGGTGGGTCTAGCGGGGTACTACAATGAGCAGTTCTTC. As protein: CASSRVGLAGYYNEQFF.